This T cell receptor (beta chain) was recovered during a study of blood T cell repertoires in COVID-19. Overall study context: PBMCs, B-cell-depleted T cells, or T cells provided the cDNA or gDNA that made up the material.

This CDR3 comprises 14 residues. In germline, CDR1 is SGHRS, CDR2 YFSETQ. Trimming cost V 4 bases and J 5 bases, with 15 bases left between them. Assay: immunoSEQ multiplex PCR; the TCRdb copy retains only in-frame clones and omits some. The profile covers about 110,000 clones, with about 75% appearing a single time and roughly a fifth taken by the ten largest. Source material: peripheral blood. This chain connects TRBV5-1 to TRBJ2-5, with D perhaps TRBD2 (6 bases). This TCR was recovered from a woman in her 70s with acute or convalescent COVID-19. The CDR3: CASSPQGGMETQYF. For the CDR3, the DNA is TGCGCCAGCAGCCCCCAGGGAGGAATGGAGACCCAGTACTTC.